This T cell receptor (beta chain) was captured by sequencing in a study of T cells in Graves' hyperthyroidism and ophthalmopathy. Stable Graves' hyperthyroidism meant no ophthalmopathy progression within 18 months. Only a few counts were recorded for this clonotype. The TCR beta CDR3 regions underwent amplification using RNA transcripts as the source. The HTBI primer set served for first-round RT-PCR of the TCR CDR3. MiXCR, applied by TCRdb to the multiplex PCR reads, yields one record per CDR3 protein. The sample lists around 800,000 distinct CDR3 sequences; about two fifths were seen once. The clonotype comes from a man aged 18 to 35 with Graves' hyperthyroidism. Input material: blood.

The chain's CDR3 is CSAISLRADTGELFF. As DNA, the CDR3 is TGCAGTGCTATCTCGTTGAGGGCGGACACCGGGGAGCTGTTTTTT. The V gene is TRBV20-1, the J gene TRBJ2-2; possible D gene TRBD2, 5 bases. The V end was cut by 4 bases, the J end by 3 bases, with 15 bases between. From germline, CDR1 is DFQATT and CDR2 SNEGSKA (reference sequence). This CDR3 region has 15 residues.